The clone carrying this T cell receptor beta chain was counted between two and nine times. This entry is derived from a study of T cell repertoires in cytomegalovirus infection. TCRdb itself ran the reads through MiXCR, one entry per CDR3 protein. This table holds hundreds of thousands of distinct CDR3 sequences, 35% to 45% found once. With 6 bases removed from V and 5 bases from J, the gap between germline ends came to 14 bases. The CDR3 length is 13 residues. Germline CDR1 and CDR2: DFQATT and SNEGSKA (reference sequence). V gene TRBV20-1 combines with J gene TRBJ1-5; unclear D gene. Sequenced input: PBMCs. This sequence was found in a human donor in good health (CMV status not recorded). Some clones in this sample may be carry-over from other donors' samples. The CDR3 reads CSALRYPDQPQHF. The CDR3 DNA sequence: TGCAGTGCCCTGAGGTACCCCGATCAGCCCCAGCATTTT.